The 6 T cell receptor beta chains below all came from one sample that was sequenced in a study of blood T cells in healthy people across ages. Then a second PCR, running roughly 7 to 11 cycles, was carried out with a sample-barcoded 5' primer and a J-beta primer mix. TCRdb analysed the 5' RACE reads with MiXCR anew, one entry per CDR3 protein. The table shows 850,000 to 1,000,000 distinct CDR3 sequences, with about 51% occurring only once. Sequenced material: blood. The source is an older woman in good health.

The V and J genes are TRBV14 and TRBJ2-5; D ambiguous. Trimming shortened V by 1 base and J by 4 bases, and 10 bases separated the two germline ends. Per germline, CDR1 SGHDN and CDR2 FVKESK. The CDR3 consists of 14 residues. The CDR3 is CASSQGYSSETQYF. The CDR3 DNA sequence: TGTGCCAGCAGCCAAGGCTACTCCTCAGAGACCCAGTACTTC.

The CDR3 DNA reads as TGCGCCAGCAGCCAAGTCGTGGATGAGCAGTACTTC. Residues: CASSQVVDEQYF. The chain is built from TRBV4-1 and TRBJ2-7, with no clear D. Germline-derived CDR1 and CDR2 are MGHRA and YSYEKL. Trimming left V 1 base short and J 7 bases short, with 8 bases between. CDR3 length: 12 residues.

This clonotype came up a few times. The genes are TRBV3-1 and TRBJ2-4, with D unresolved. The end of the DNA fits TRBJ2-7 better, so the J call may be wrong. The CDR3 is 11 amino acids. CDR1 and CDR2 (germline): LGHDT, YNNKEL (reference sequence). In DNA form, the CDR3 reads TGTGCCAGCAGCCAATCGGACGAGCAGTACTTC. Protein product: CASSQSDEQYF.

This clonotype was observed a few times. The junction does not match germline at one end; this may be a read error. The J gene is TRBJ2-4, the V gene TRBV7-2, with D unclear. Germline assignment: CDR1 SGHTA and CDR2 FQGNSA. The CDR3 has 12 amino acids. This chain's CDR3 is CASSIAKNIQYF. The CDR3 region has the DNA TGTGCCAGCAGCATAGCCAAAAACATTCAGTACTTC.

V and J are TRBV28 and TRBJ1-6, with a tentative D call TRBD1 (5 bases). The CDR3 spans 13 residues. The germline gives CDR1 MDHEN, CDR2 SYDVKM. The V gene lost 5 bases and the J gene lost 10 bases, with 12 bases spanning the gap. The CDR3 reads CASSIGQPSPLHF. The DNA for the CDR3 is TGTGCCAGCAGTATTGGACAACCATCACCCCTCCACTTT.

The genes are TRBV28 and TRBJ1-2, with D maybe TRBD1 (5 bases). Germline assignment: CDR1 MDHEN and CDR2 SYDVKM. V shed 3 bases and J shed 9 bases, with 14 bases lying between them. The CDR3 contains 13 residues. This CDR3 is CASSFLGVRSYTF. The CDR3 bases are TGTGCCAGCAGTTTTTTAGGGGTTAGGAGCTACACCTTC.